This T cell receptor (beta chain) was obtained from a study of HIV-infected children after antiretroviral therapy interruption. Sample treatment: PENTA 11 planned treatment interruption arm or continuous ART arm. This clonotype was picked up many times. The germline gives CDR1 SGHAT, CDR2 FQDESV (reference sequence). V lost 5 bases to trimming and J lost 0 bases, with 28 bases between them. There are 21 residues in the CDR3. RNA-based 3' RACE libraries used unique molecular identifiers. MiXCR, run by TCRdb on the 3' RACE reads, gives a single entry per CDR3 protein. Here the sample spans approximately 15,000 distinct CDR3 sequences, 3.4% being singletons.

The starting material was CD45RO+ CD8+ T cells from PBMCs, pooled from several time points, obtained from a donor given antiretroviral therapy, either interrupted or continuous. Subset reported: memory CD8+ CD45RO+ CD45RA- T cells. The V and J genes are TRBV11-1 and TRBJ2-2; tentatively, D is TRBD1 (6 bases). This clonotype was obtained from a pool of human donors with HIV. The CDR3 sequence: CASSPLLPRTARLANTGELFF. CDR3 in DNA: TGTGCCAGCAGCCCTCTTCTCCCCCGGACAGCCAGACTTGCGAACACCGGGGAGCTGTTTTTT.